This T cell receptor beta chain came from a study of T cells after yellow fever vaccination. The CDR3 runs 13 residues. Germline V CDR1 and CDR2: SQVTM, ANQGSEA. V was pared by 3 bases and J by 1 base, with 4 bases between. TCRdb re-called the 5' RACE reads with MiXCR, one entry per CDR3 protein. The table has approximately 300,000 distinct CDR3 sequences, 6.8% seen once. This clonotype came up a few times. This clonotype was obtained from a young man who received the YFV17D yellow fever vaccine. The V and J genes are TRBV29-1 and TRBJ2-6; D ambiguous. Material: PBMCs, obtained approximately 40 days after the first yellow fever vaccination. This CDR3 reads CSVDPSGANVLTF. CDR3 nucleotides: TGCAGCGTTGACCCATCTGGGGCCAACGTCCTGACTTTC.